Described below is a single TCR beta chain sequence and its context. What it binds is unknown. As to treatment: 15 to 20 received Ad26.COV2.S at low or high dose, single or two shots; five or six received placebo; per-sample allocation not given. On day 63 after the first injection, vaccine and placebo recipients gave samples. Boston provided a donor who was an adult aged 18-55 years. The vaccine delivered Wuhan-strain SARS-CoV-2 spike through an Ad26 vector. The sample originates from a study of Ad26.COV2.S vaccination and SARS-CoV-2 variants. Study-wide background: The vaccine Ad26.COV2.S was put into the muscle once, or twice with 56 days between.

Profiled with immunoSEQ multiplex PCR; TCRdb holds only in-frame clones, not every one. This table has fewer than 500,000 clones, roughly nine tenths appearing once. Study-level findings and limits: The placebo group had lower spike-specific TCR breadth than the vaccine recipients did.

The V end was cut by 0 bases, the J end by 6 bases, with 10 bases between. The length of the CDR3 is 14 residues. Germline CDR1 is SNHLY and CDR2 is FYNNEI. Sequencing was performed on peripheral blood, taken in a trial of Ad26.COV2.S vaccine versus placebo. The receptor was derived from a person between 18 and 59 years old who received the Ad26.COV2.S COVID-19 vaccine or a placebo. The genes are TRBV2 and TRBJ2-3, with D uncertain. The CDR3 loop is CASSEATRTDTQYF. The CDR3 nucleotides are TGTGCCAGCAGTGAAGCAACCAGGACCGATACGCAGTATTTT.